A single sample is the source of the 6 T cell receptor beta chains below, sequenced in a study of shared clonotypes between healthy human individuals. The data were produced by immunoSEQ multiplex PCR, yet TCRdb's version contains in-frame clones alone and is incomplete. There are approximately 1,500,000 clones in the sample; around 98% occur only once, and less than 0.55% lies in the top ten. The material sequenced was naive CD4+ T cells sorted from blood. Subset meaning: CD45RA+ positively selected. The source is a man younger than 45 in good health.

CDR3 sequence (DNA): TGCAGCGTTGGGGGGAGAGGGTTAGAGACCCAGTACTTC. It specifies CSVGGRGLETQYF. The rearrangement joins TRBV29-1 to TRBJ2-5; the D gene could be TRBD1 or TRBD2 (5 bases each). CDR3 size: 13 residues. Germline values: CDR1 SQVTM, CDR2 ANQGSEA. The V gene lost 4 bases and the J gene lost 4 bases, with 13 bases spanning the gap.

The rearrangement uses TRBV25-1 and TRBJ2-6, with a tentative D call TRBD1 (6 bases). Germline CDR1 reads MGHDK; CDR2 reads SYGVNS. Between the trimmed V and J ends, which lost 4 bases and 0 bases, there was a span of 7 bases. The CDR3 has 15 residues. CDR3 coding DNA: TGTGCCAGCAGTGGACAGGTCTCTGGGGCCAACGTCCTGACTTTC. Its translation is CASSGQVSGANVLTF.

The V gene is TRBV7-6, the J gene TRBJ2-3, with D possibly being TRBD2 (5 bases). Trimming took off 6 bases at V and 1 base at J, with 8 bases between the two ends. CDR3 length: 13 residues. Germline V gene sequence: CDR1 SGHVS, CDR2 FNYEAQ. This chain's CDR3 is CASREAGTDTQYF. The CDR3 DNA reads TGTGCCAGCAGAGAAGCGGGCACAGATACGCAGTATTTT.

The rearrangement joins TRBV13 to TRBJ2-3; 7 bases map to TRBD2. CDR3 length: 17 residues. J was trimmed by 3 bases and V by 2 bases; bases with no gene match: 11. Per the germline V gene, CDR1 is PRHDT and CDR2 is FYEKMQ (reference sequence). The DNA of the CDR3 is TGTGCCAGCAGCTTAAAGGTGGGCGGGAGAAGGACAGATACGCAGTATTTT. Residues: CASSLKVGGRRTDTQYF.

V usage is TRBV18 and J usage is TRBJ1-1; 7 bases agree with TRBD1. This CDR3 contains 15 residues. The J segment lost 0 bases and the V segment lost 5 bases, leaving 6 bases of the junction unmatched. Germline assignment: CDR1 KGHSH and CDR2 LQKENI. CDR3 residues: CASSILGQLNTEAFF. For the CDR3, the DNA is TGTGCCAGCTCAATCCTGGGACAGCTGAACACTGAAGCTTTCTTT.

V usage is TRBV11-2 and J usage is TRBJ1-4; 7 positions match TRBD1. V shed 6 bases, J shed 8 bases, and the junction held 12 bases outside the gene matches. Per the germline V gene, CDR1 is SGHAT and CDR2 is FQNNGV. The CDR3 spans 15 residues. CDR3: CASSMGTVKGEKLFF. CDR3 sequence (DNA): TGTGCCAGCAGTATGGGGACAGTGAAAGGGGAAAAACTGTTTTTT.